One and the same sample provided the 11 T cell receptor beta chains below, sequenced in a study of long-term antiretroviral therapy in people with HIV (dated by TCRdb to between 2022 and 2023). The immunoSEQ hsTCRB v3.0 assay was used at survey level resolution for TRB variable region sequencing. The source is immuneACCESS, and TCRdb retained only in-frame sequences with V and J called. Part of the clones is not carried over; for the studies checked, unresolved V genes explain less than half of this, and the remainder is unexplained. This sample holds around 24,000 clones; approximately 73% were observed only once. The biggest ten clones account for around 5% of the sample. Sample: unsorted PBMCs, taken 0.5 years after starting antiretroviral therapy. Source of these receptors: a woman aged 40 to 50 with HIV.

The CDR3 DNA follows: TGTGCCAGCAGTCTCGAGGTGTCTAGCAATCAGCCCCAGCATTTT. This sequence encodes CASSLEVSSNQPQHF. The rearrangement uses TRBV6-6 and TRBJ1-5; D is unclear. The CDR3 spans 15 residues. Germline assignment: CDR1 MNHNY and CDR2 SVGAGI (reference sequence). The V and J ends lost 5 bases and 0 bases respectively, with 11 bases between them.

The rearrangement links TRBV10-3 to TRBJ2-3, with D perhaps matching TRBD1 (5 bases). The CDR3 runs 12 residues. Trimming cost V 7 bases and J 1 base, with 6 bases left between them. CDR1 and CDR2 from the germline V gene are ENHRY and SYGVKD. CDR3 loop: CAIKGGTDTQYF. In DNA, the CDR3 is TGTGCCATCAAAGGGGGCACAGATACGCAGTATTTT.

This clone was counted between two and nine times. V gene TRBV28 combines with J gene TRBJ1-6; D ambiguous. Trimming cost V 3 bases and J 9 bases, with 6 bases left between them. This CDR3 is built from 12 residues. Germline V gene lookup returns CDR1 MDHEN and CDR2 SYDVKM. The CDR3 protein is CASSFRGSPLHF. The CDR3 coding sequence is TGTGCCAGCAGTTTCAGAGGTTCACCCCTCCACTTT.

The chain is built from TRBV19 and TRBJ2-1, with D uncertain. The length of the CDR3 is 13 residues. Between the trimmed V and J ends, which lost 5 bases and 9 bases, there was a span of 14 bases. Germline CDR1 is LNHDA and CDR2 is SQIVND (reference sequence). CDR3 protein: CASSQVVPGEQFF. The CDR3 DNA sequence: TGTGCCAGTAGTCAGGTCGTGCCTGGTGAGCAGTTCTTC.

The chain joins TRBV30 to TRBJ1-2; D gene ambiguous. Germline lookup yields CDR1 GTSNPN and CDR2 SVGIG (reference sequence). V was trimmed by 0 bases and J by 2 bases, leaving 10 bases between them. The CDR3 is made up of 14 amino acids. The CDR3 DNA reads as TGTGCCTGGAGTGTGGGAACAGCCAACTATGGCTACACCTTC. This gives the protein CAWSVGTANYGYTF.

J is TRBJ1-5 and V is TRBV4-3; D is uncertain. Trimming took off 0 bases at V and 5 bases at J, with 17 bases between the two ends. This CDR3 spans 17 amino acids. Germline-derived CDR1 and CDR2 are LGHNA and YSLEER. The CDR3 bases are TGCGCCAGCAGCCAAGACCCTTGGAGAGGGATAGATCAGCCCCAGCATTTT. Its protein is CASSQDPWRGIDQPQHF.

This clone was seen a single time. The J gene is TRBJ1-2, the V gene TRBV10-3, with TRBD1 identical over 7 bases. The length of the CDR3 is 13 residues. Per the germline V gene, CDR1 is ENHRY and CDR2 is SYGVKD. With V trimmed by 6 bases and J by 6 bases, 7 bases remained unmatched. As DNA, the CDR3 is TGTGCCATCAGAGAGGACAGGACCCATGGCTACACCTTC. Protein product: CAIREDRTHGYTF.

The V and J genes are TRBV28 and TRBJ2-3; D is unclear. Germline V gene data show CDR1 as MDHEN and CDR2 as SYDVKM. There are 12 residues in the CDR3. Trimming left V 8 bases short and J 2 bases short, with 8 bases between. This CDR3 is CASGAYTDTQYF. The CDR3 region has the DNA TGTGCCAGCGGAGCCTACACAGATACGCAGTATTTT.

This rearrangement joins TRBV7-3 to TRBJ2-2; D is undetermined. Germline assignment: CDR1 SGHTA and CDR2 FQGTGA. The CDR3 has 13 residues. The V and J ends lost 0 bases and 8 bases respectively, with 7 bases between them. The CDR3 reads CASSLTIMGELFF. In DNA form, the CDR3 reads TGTGCCAGCAGCTTAACGATCATGGGGGAGCTGTTTTTT. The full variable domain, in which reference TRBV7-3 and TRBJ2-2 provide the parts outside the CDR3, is GAGVSQTPSNKVTEKGKYVELRCDPISGHTALYWYRQSLGQGPEFLIYFQGTGAADDSGLPNDRFFAVRPEGSVSTLKIQRTERGDSAVYLCASSLTIMGELFFGEGSRLTVL.

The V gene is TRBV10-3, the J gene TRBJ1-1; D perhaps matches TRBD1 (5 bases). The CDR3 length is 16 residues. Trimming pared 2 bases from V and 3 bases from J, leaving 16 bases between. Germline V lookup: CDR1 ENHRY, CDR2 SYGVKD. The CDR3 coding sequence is TGTGCCATCAGTGAGGGGCAGGGTAATTGGGACACTGAAGCTTTCTTT. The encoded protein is CAISEGQGNWDTEAFF.

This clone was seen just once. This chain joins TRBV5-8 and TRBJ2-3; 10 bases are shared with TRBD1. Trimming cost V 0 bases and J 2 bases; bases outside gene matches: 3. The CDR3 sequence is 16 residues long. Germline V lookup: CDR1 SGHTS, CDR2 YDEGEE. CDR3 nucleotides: TGTGCCAGCAGCTTGGTGGGACAGGGGACCACAGATACGCAGTATTTT. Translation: CASSLVGQGTTDTQYF.